This TCR beta chain is from a study of blood T cell repertoires in COVID-19 (TCRdb year 2020). General notes on the study: Samples covering the acute and convalescent phases of COVID-19 were provided by collaborators in the United States, Italy and Spain. Where available, HLA class I and class II types were taken from metadata supplied by the sample provider and were not determined by assay-based typing. The repertoires were released in a freely available public database intended as a resource for research on the immune response to SARS-CoV-2. Subjects who had been exposed to COVID-19, were actively infected with it, or had recovered from it provided the deeply sampled blood TCRbeta repertoires that made up the dataset. The samples were drawn from two sources: the first 160 participants of the ongoing ImmuneRACE study, and 1,000 to 1,500 subjects contributed by 6 global collaborators. The sample metadata nearly always contained a de-identified subject ID, COVID-19 status, age in years and sex. The prospective study material was composed of cDNA or gDNA derived from T cells, B-cell-depleted T cells, or PBMCs.

The junction shows trimming of 0 bases on V and 1 base on J, plus 4 bases between the germline ends. The CDR3 starts with the cysteine, ends with the phenylalanine, and has 13 residues. Only the CDR3 DNA is retained, 39 bases long and in frame from the first base. The germline V gene encodes CDR1 SGDLS and CDR2 YYNGEE. The immunoSEQ Assay, a bias-controlled multiplex PCR, was used to amplify TCRbeta CDR3 regions from genomic DNA. Per the source publication's procedure: The number of nucleated cells in each sample was estimated by amplification of reference gene primers within the assay. To quantify the absolute abundance of each unique TCRbeta CDR3 rearrangement, sequence reads were collapsed and filtered. For each sample, productive Simpson clonality was calculated by taking the square root of Simpson's diversity index across productive rearrangements. Not all clones reach the TCRdb copy of this immuneACCESS table, which keeps in-frame sequences only. Checked studies attribute under half of the gap to unresolved V genes and leave the rest unexplained. Clonal size and the V and J genes are those of that table, whereas D and trimming came from the DNA. The sample yields 70,000 to 95,000 clones; around 89% were counted once. Of the sample, around 4.9% falls within the top ten clones.

Overall results and qualifications from the work: How much clinical and demographic metadata was included differed by source and by participant, and the metadata was provided uncurated.

On this clone itself: No antigen is known for it. The input lacks base qualities; no much larger clone sits a single base away.

Each collaborating institution followed its own protocols to collect whole blood in K2EDTA tubes. For TCRbeta analysis, collaborator samples were shipped as frozen whole blood, as isolated PBMCs, or as DNA extracted from either sample type. The clonotype was recovered from a woman of 80 years or more with active COVID-19. The chain joins TRBV9 to TRBJ1-1; the D gene assignment is ambiguous. Sample: peripheral blood. The DNA sequence is as follows: TGTGCCAGCAGCGTAGCAGGGAACACTGAAGCTTTCTTT. This gives the protein CASSVAGNTEAFF.